A single sample gave rise to the 26 T cell receptor beta chains below, sequenced in a study of blood T cell repertoires in COVID-19. Clones were sequenced by immunoSEQ multiplex PCR, and TCRdb holds only the in-frame ones, with some missing. Found here are over 65,000 clones, 80% to 95% of them singletons; the top ten hold less than 8.5%. Sequences were obtained from peripheral blood. The receptor set was obtained from a human donor in a cohort sampled during active COVID-19.

The rearrangement links TRBV7-9 to TRBJ2-2; D possibly corresponds to TRBD2 (6 bases). Trimming pared 5 bases from V and 1 base from J, leaving 8 bases between. Germline CDR1 and CDR2: SEHNR and FQNEAQ (reference sequence). This CDR3 spans 14 amino acids. The CDR3 DNA follows: TGTGCCAGCAGCGCCGGGGGGAACACCGGGGAGCTGTTTTTT. Translation gives CASSAGGNTGELFF.

The chain carries TRBV18 and TRBJ2-1, with 7 bases aligning to TRBD1. CDR1 KGHSH and CDR2 LQKENI come from the germline V gene. After removal of 5 bases from V and 7 bases from J, the junction contained 11 bases not matched to a gene. The CDR3 spans 15 residues. CDR3 protein: CASSERTGPRNEQFF. CDR3 nucleotide sequence: TGTGCCAGCTCAGAGAGGACAGGCCCTAGGAATGAGCAGTTCTTC.

This sequence joins TRBV7-9 and TRBJ2-5, with D perhaps matching TRBD2 (7 bases). Germline V CDR1 and CDR2: SEHNR, FQNEAQ (reference sequence). V was pared by 8 bases and J by 5 bases, with 15 bases between. This CDR3 region has 13 residues. The CDR3 DNA reads as TGTGCCAGCTCGAAGGGGGGGATGGAGACCCAGTACTTC. Amino acid sequence: CASSKGGMETQYF.

The chain employs TRBV5-4 and TRBJ1-2; a weak D match, TRBD1 (6 bases). There are 14 residues in the CDR3. With 0 bases removed from V and 2 bases from J, the gap between germline ends came to 8 bases. Germline V CDR1 and CDR2: SGHNT, YYREEE (reference sequence). The CDR3 DNA is TGTGCCAGCAGCTTGGGGGGGCAGAACTATGGCTACACCTTC. This sequence encodes CASSLGGQNYGYTF.

The rearrangement links TRBV2 to TRBJ2-4; weak D call: TRBD2 (6 bases). V gave up 1 base and J gave up 1 base, with 8 bases separating them. The CDR3 sequence is 15 residues long. Looked up from germline, CDR1 is SNHLY and CDR2 is FYNNEI. CDR3 DNA: TGTGCCAGCAGTGAAGAACTAGCTGCCAAAAACATTCAGTACTTC. It yields the protein CASSEELAAKNIQYF.

The chain carries TRBV6-2 or TRBV6-3 and TRBJ2-2, with 9 bases identical to TRBD1. The CDR3 length is 20 residues. The V and J ends lost 5 bases and 1 base, in that order; junction bases with no gene match: 17. The germline V gene encodes CDR1 MNHEY and CDR2 SVGEGT. The CDR3 spells CASSQSHAHPTGGNTGELFF. The CDR3 nucleotides read TGTGCCAGCAGTCAATCCCACGCACACCCGACAGGGGGGAACACCGGGGAGCTGTTTTTT.

Within the sample, this clone is medium-sized. This chain links TRBV5-8 with TRBJ2-3, with a tentative D call TRBD2 (6 bases). With 1 base removed from V and 0 bases from J, the gap between germline ends came to 15 bases. There are 17 residues in the CDR3. The germline CDR1 and CDR2 sequences are SGHTS and YDEGEE. The CDR3, as DNA: TGTGCCAGCAGCTTGAAGGAGGGGCACCCTAGCACAGATACGCAGTATTTT. As protein: CASSLKEGHPSTDTQYF.

The rearrangement joins TRBV11-2 to TRBJ1-3, with a possible D match to TRBD1 (5 bases). The CDR3 sequence is 12 residues long. Germline V lookup: CDR1 SGHAT, CDR2 FQNNGV. V lost 1 base to trimming and J lost 12 bases, with 10 bases between them. The CDR3 nucleotides are TGTGCCAGCAGCTTAGTGCAGGGAATCATATATTTT. Protein product: CASSLVQGIIYF.

The chain carries TRBV3-1 (or the pseudogene TRBV3-2) and TRBJ2-2, with D unresolved. The germline gives CDR1 LGHDT, CDR2 YNNKEL (reference sequence). Trimming cost V 0 bases and J 7 bases, with 6 bases left between them. This CDR3 contains 13 residues. CDR3 residues: CASSQDRLGELFF. CDR3 sequence (DNA): TGTGCCAGCAGCCAAGACCGTCTCGGGGAGCTGTTTTTT.

V is TRBV5-1 and J is TRBJ2-1, with 8 nucleotides matching TRBD2. The germline V gene has CDR1 SGHRS and CDR2 YFSETQ. The ends lost 2 bases at V and 4 bases at J; junction bases unmatched: 11. This CDR3 is 17 amino acids long. CDR3 amino acids: CASSLRGGGSLYNEQFF. CDR3 nucleotide sequence: TGCGCCAGCAGCTTACGGGGCGGGGGGTCCCTTTACAATGAGCAGTTCTTC. The complete variable domain, with remaining parts taken from reference TRBV5-1 and TRBJ2-1, reads KAGVTQTPRYLIKTRGQQVTLSCSPISGHRSVSWYQQTPGQGLQFLFEYFSETQRNKGNFPGRFSGRQFSNSRSEMNVSTLELGDSALYLCASSLRGGGSLYNEQFFGPGTRLTVL.

This clone was seen a handful of times. The gene calls are TRBV12-3 or TRBV12-4 and TRBJ2-1, with 7 bases fitting TRBD1. The length of the CDR3 is 11 residues. Unmatched junction bases numbered 0, after V lost 6 bases and J lost 7 bases. The CDR3 DNA sequence: TGTGCCAGCAGCAGGGGGAATGAGCAGTTCTTC. Amino acids: CASSRGNEQFF.

This clone was recorded a few times. This sequence joins TRBV2 and TRBJ1-5; possibly TRBD1 for D (5 bases). There are 17 residues in the CDR3. Trimming removed 0 bases at V and 0 bases at J, with 12 bases between. Germline V gene lookup returns CDR1 SNHLY and CDR2 FYNNEI. DNA of the CDR3: TGTGCCAGCAGTGAAGCGCCAGGGCCGACTAGCAATCAGCCCCAGCATTTT. Its protein is CASSEAPGPTSNQPQHF.

The V call is TRBV6-5, the J call TRBJ2-7; 10 bases fit TRBD2. The V gene's germline CDR1 is MNHEY and CDR2 SVGAGI. The CDR3 contains 15 residues. With V trimmed by 6 bases and J by 2 bases, 7 bases remained unmatched. In nucleotides, the CDR3 is TGTGCCAGCAGCGGAGCGGGGGGGCCGACCTACGAGCAGTACTTC. This codes for CASSGAGGPTYEQYF.

The chain uses TRBV14 and TRBJ2-7; D perhaps matches TRBD1 (6 bases). Germline-derived CDR1 and CDR2 are SGHDN and FVKESK. CDR3 length: 14 residues. Trimming cost V 4 bases and J 2 bases, with 12 bases left between them. DNA for the CDR3: TGTGCCAGCAGCCCGGGACATATGACCTACGAGCAGTACTTC. Translation: CASSPGHMTYEQYF.

V usage is TRBV10-2 and J usage is TRBJ1-2, with 9 nucleotides matching TRBD1. In germline, CDR1 is WSHSY, CDR2 SAAADI. V shed 6 bases and J 2 bases; nucleotides not matched to a gene: 7. CDR3 size: 15 residues. The DNA of the CDR3 is TGCGCCAGCAGACCTCGACAGGGGGTCAACTATGGCTACACCTTC. It yields the protein CASRPRQGVNYGYTF.

The chain combines TRBV5-1 with TRBJ2-2; 8 nucleotides agree with TRBD2. Trimming cost V 0 bases and J 3 bases; bases outside gene matches: 1. The CDR3 length is 15 residues. From germline, CDR1 is SGHRS and CDR2 YFSETQ. CDR3 DNA: TGCGCCAGCAGCTTGGCTAGCGGGTACACCGGGGAGCTGTTTTTT. The encoded protein is CASSLASGYTGELFF.

As DNA, the CDR3 is TGTGCCAGCAGCCCAGGCTCTGGGGCCAACGTCCTGACTTTC. It yields the protein CASSPGSGANVLTF. The chain joins TRBV9 to TRBJ2-6; no clear D gene. The germline CDR1 and CDR2 sequences are SGDLS and YYNGEE. The V and J ends lost 4 bases and 0 bases respectively, with 5 bases between them. This CDR3 region has 14 residues.

V gene TRBV13 combines with J gene TRBJ2-1, with 8 bases fitting TRBD1. The germline CDR1 and CDR2 sequences are PRHDT and FYEKMQ (reference sequence). After removal of 3 bases from V and 7 bases from J, the junction contained 8 bases not matched to a gene. This CDR3 contains 15 residues. The DNA of the CDR3 is TGTGCCAGCAGCTTCCCAGGGGGCCGTACAAATGAGCAGTTCTTC. This codes for CASSFPGGRTNEQFF.

The chain combines TRBV12-3 or TRBV12-4 with TRBJ2-7, with D tentatively TRBD1 (6 bases). V dropped 1 base and J dropped 3 bases, with 7 bases sitting between them. This CDR3 spans 13 amino acids. The CDR3 here is CASSLGQVYEQYF. The CDR3 DNA reads as TGTGCCAGCAGTTTAGGACAGGTCTACGAGCAGTACTTC.

This chain connects TRBV14 to TRBJ1-2; D is possibly TRBD1 (6 bases). CDR3 length: 19 amino acids. V was trimmed by 1 base and J by 2 bases, leaving 23 bases between them. Looked up from germline, CDR1 is SGHDN and CDR2 is FVKESK. The CDR3 sequence is CASSQAPPRWVGTNYGYTF. As DNA, the CDR3 is TGTGCCAGCAGCCAAGCCCCACCAAGATGGGTAGGGACAAACTATGGCTACACCTTC.

V is TRBV5-6 and J is TRBJ2-3, with a possible D match to TRBD2 (6 bases). This CDR3 is 16 amino acids long. Germline V lookup: CDR1 SGHDT, CDR2 YYEEEE. The ends were cut back, 4 bases at V and 2 bases at J, with 17 bases in the middle. The CDR3 region has the DNA TGTGCCAGCAGCCAAGGGACTCGGGCCGTCACAGATACGCAGTATTTT. Translated, it gives CASSQGTRAVTDTQYF. Filled out from reference TRBV5-6 and TRBJ2-3, the complete variable domain reads DAGVTQSPTHLIKTRGQQVTLRCSPKSGHDTVSWYQQALGQGPQFIFQYYEEEERQRGNFPDRFSGHQFPNYSSELNVNALLLGDSALYLCASSQGTRAVTDTQYFGPGTRLTVL.

The chain has TRBV4-3 and TRBJ1-5; 11 bases match TRBD1. Germline V gene lookup returns CDR1 LGHNA and CDR2 YSLEER. The CDR3 consists of 16 residues. V lost 3 bases and J lost 2; bases outside the gene matches: 3. The CDR3 loop reads CASSQDRGRRNQPQHF. The CDR3 nucleotides read TGCGCCAGCAGCCAGGACAGGGGGCGTCGCAATCAGCCCCAGCATTTT.

The chain uses TRBV6-6 and TRBJ1-3; no reliable D call. Looked up from germline, CDR1 is MNHNY and CDR2 is SVGAGI (reference sequence). This CDR3 has 14 residues. V lost 5 bases to trimming and J lost 0 bases, with 8 bases between them. DNA for the CDR3: TGTGCCAGCAGTCCCGACTACTCTGGAAACACCATATATTTT. Protein product: CASSPDYSGNTIYF.

The V gene is TRBV5-1, the J gene TRBJ1-1; 11 nucleotides agree with TRBD1. The CDR3 is 17 amino acids. Germline-derived CDR1 and CDR2 are SGHRS and YFSETQ. J was trimmed by 0 bases and V by 4 bases; bases with no gene match: 8. Written as DNA, the CDR3 is TGCGCCAGCAGCCAGGACAGGGGGCTTGATATGAACACTGAAGCTTTCTTT. Translation: CASSQDRGLDMNTEAFF.

The chain has TRBV7-5 and TRBJ1-5. TRBV7-5 is a pseudogene. This CDR3 contains 17 residues. As DNA, the CDR3 is TGTGTCAGAAGCTCAAGCTGGCGGGGTCTCCTTTATCAGCCCCAGCATTTT. As protein: CVRSSSWRGLLYQPQHF.

The chain joins TRBV12-3 or TRBV12-4 to TRBJ2-5; D uncertain. Trimming shortened V by 7 bases and J by 2 bases, and 11 bases separated the two germline ends. This CDR3 has 13 amino acids. This chain's CDR3 is CASTISTQETQYF. The CDR3 coding sequence is TGTGCCAGCACCATCTCCACACAAGAGACCCAGTACTTC.